The next 15 T cell receptor beta chains were all read from a single sample in a study of cytomegalovirus exposure and HLA in healthy donors. PCR employed 60 Vbeta and 13 Jbeta primers. TCRdb's copy holds only in-frame clones and misses some; the assay was immunoSEQ multiplex PCR. Found here are about 130,000 clones, roughly 75% of them singletons; the top ten hold more than 1%. The sequenced sample consisted of PBMCs. These receptors all come from a female donor in good health and CMV-seronegative.

This chain joins TRBV7-7 and TRBJ2-7; a weak D match, TRBD2 (6 bases). CDR1 is SSHAT, CDR2 FNYEAQ, per germline (reference sequence). The V end lost 5 bases, the J end lost 4 bases, and 12 bases lay between the germline ends. CDR3 length: 13 residues. The CDR3 DNA is TGTGCCAGCAGCCGCGGGACCCGATACGAGCAGTACTTC. Encoded protein: CASSRGTRYEQYF.

Only a few counts were recorded for this clone. The V gene is TRBV7-2, the J gene TRBJ2-7; D call uncertain. The ends were cut back, 5 bases at V and 0 bases at J, with 8 bases in the middle. CDR1 is SGHTA and CDR2 is FQGNSA in the germline V gene. The CDR3 totals 13 residues. The CDR3 sequence is CASSPQRSYEQYF. DNA of the CDR3: TGTGCCAGCAGCCCTCAGCGCTCCTACGAGCAGTACTTC.

The gene calls are TRBV6-6 and TRBJ2-5; D unresolved. This CDR3 spans 12 amino acids. V lost 0 bases, J lost 5 bases, and 4 bases lay in between. The germline gives CDR1 MNHNY, CDR2 SVGAGI (reference sequence). The CDR3 protein is CASSYSGETQYF. CDR3 nucleotides: TGTGCCAGCAGTTACTCGGGCGAGACCCAGTACTTC.

The rearrangement uses TRBV29-1 and TRBJ2-1; D is undetermined. The V end lost 1 base, the J end lost 10 bases, and 8 bases lay between the germline ends. Germline loops: CDR1 SQVTM, CDR2 ANQGSEA. The CDR3 is 11 residues long. The CDR3, as DNA: TGCAGCGTTGAAGCTGTGGCAGAGCAGTTCTTC. It is translated as CSVEAVAEQFF.

This chain joins TRBV20-1 and TRBJ2-3, with D unresolved. This CDR3 spans 11 amino acids. V was trimmed by 5 bases and J by 5 bases, leaving 8 bases between them. The germline gives CDR1 DFQATT, CDR2 SNEGSKA (reference sequence). Written as DNA, the CDR3 is TGCAGTGCTCATGTAGTAGATACGCAGTATTTT. Translating gives CSAHVVDTQYF.

The V call is TRBV5-6, the J call TRBJ1-4, with D hard to call. V dropped 0 bases and J dropped 3 bases, with 9 bases sitting between them. The CDR3 contains 15 residues. Per the germline V gene, CDR1 is SGHDT and CDR2 is YYEEEE. CDR3 DNA: TGTGCCAGCAGCTTGGTTCCGGGTCCTAATGAAAAACTGTTTTTT. The encoded protein is CASSLVPGPNEKLFF.

The chain carries TRBV2 and TRBJ1-3, with D perhaps TRBD1 (5 bases). The CDR3 runs to 15 residues. V was trimmed by 8 bases and J by 0 bases, leaving 14 bases between them. Per the germline V gene, CDR1 is SNHLY and CDR2 is FYNNEI. The CDR3 nucleotides are TGTGCCAGCCGAAGAGACAGCCTCTCTGGAAACACCATATATTTT. Protein product: CASRRDSLSGNTIYF.

This clone is a singleton in its sample. The J gene is TRBJ2-1, the V gene TRBV28; perhaps TRBD2 as D (5 bases). Germline V gene sequence: CDR1 MDHEN, CDR2 SYDVKM. The CDR3 spans 12 residues. Trimming took 1 base from V and 10 from J, leaving 8 bases between them. The CDR3 coding sequence is TGTGCCAGCAGTTTATCCACTAGGGAGCAGTTCTTC. Protein: CASSLSTREQFF.

The chain recombines TRBV9 with TRBJ2-3; 8 bases fit TRBD2. The germline V gene has CDR1 SGDLS and CDR2 YYNGEE. CDR3 size: 15 residues. V gave up 5 bases and J gave up 2 bases; unmatched junction bases: 7. The DNA for the CDR3 is TGTGCCAGCAGTCCCGGGACTAGGGCCACAGATACGCAGTATTTT. This sequence encodes CASSPGTRATDTQYF.

This clone was seen a handful of times. The chain couples TRBV4-1 to TRBJ2-7; maybe TRBD2 (6 bases). V lost 0 bases, J lost 3 bases, and 12 bases lay in between. Germline V lookup: CDR1 MGHRA, CDR2 YSYEKL. The CDR3 runs 15 residues. CDR3 amino acids: CASSQDPGGIYEQYF. The CDR3 DNA sequence: TGCGCCAGCAGCCAAGATCCTGGGGGGATCTACGAGCAGTACTTC.

V is TRBV21-1 and J is TRBJ1-6; no check of the table's D call, TRBD1, against the DNA was made. TRBV21-1 is designated a pseudogene. CDR3 length: 9 residues. The CDR3 DNA is TGTGCCAGCAGCAAAGCCCACCACTTT. It specifies CASSKAHHF.

The rearrangement joins TRBV5-1 to TRBJ2-3, with D perhaps TRBD1 (7 bases). Germline CDR1 and CDR2: SGHRS and YFSETQ. Trimming took 2 bases from V and 2 from J, leaving 27 bases between them. This CDR3 has 20 amino acids. CDR3 sequence (DNA): TGCGCCAGCAGCTTCATGGGGAACTCTCAGGGGGACTTCACCACAGATACGCAGTATTTT. Translation: CASSFMGNSQGDFTTDTQYF.

This clone showed up just once. The chain is built from TRBV5-1 and TRBJ1-2; D is unclear. Between the trimmed V and J ends, which lost 0 bases and 2 bases, there was a span of 23 bases. Germline V lookup: CDR1 SGHRS, CDR2 YFSETQ. This CDR3 is built from 19 residues. This CDR3 reads CASSLVRLGDPNGNYGYTF. The CDR3, as DNA: TGCGCCAGCAGCTTGGTTCGCCTTGGTGACCCGAACGGGAACTATGGCTACACCTTC.

This chain joins TRBV18 and TRBJ1-1, with D maybe TRBD1 (5 bases). CDR3 length: 13 residues. The V end lost 3 bases, the J end lost 4 bases, and 9 bases lay between the germline ends. Germline values: CDR1 KGHSH, CDR2 LQKENI. The CDR3 protein is CASSPGGTTEAFF. The CDR3 region has the DNA TGTGCCAGCTCACCGGGGGGGACCACTGAAGCTTTCTTT.

J is TRBJ2-1 and V is TRBV5-4; D is uncertain. V was pared by 4 bases and J by 5 bases, with 7 bases between. CDR1 is SGHNT, CDR2 YYREEE, per germline (reference sequence). The CDR3 contains 12 residues. For the CDR3, the DNA is TGTGCCAGCAGCCTGGCGGACAATGAGCAGTTCTTC. As protein: CASSLADNEQFF. The whole variable domain, remainder taken from reference TRBV5-4 and TRBJ2-1, is ETGVTQSPTHLIKTRGQQVTLRCSSQSGHNTVSWYQQALGQGPQFIFQYYREEENGRGNFPPRFSGLQFPNYSSELNVNALELDDSALYLCASSLADNEQFFGPGTRLTVL.